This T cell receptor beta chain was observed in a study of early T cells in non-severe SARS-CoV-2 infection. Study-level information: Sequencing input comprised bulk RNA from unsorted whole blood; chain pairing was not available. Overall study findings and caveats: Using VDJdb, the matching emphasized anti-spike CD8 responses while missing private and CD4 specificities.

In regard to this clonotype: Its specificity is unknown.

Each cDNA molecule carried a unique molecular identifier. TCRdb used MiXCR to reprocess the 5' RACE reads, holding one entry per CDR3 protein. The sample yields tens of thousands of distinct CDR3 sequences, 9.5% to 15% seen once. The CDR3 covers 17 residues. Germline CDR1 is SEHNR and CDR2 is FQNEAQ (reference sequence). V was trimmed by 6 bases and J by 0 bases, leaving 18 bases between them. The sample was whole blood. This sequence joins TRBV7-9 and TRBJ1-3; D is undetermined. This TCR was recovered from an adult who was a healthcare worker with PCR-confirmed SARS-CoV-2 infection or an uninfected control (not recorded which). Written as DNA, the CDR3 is TGTGCCAGCAGTTTTCGGGCAGAGGGAATCTCTGGAAACACCATATATTTT. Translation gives CASSFRAEGISGNTIYF.